This is a list of T cell receptor beta chains from one sample in a study of tumour-infiltrating T cells in Burkitt lymphoma. Here immunoSEQ multiplex PCR was the method, and the copy in TCRdb shows in-frame clones only, minus some. This table holds 4,000 to 5,000 clones, more than 20% found once. The specimen was tumor tissue. The source of these receptors is a human donor with diffuse large B-cell lymphoma. CDR3s include the opening cysteine and the closing phenylalanine or tryptophan. D genes are given only for firm matches. Size values are once, few and many counts, or a class for expanded clones, and some rows have none.

V gene	J gene	clone size	D gene	CDR3 DNA	CDR3 protein
TRBV5-5	TRBJ2-3	few	NA	TGTGCCAGCAGCCGGGAGTTCGGCACAGATACGCAGTATTTT	CASSREFGTDTQYF
TRBV5-6	TRBJ2-7	NA	NA	TGTGCCAGCAGCCCTAGGGGAGAGAGTTACGAGCAGTACTTC	CASSPRGESYEQYF
TRBV29-1	TRBJ2-7	few	NA	TGCAGCGCCCTCATTTCGCACCCCCCCCGGGGGCTAAGGTACGAGCAGTACTTC	CSALISHPPRGLRYEQYF
TRBV9	TRBJ1-1	few	NA	TGTGCCAGCAGCGCCTCCGATTTCACTGAAGCTTTCTTT	CASSASDFTEAFF
TRBV7-9	TRBJ2-7	few	TRBD2	TGTGCCAGCAGCCCTTCCGGGACTAGCGGGAGCTTTAGCCACGAGCAGTACTTC	CASSPSGTSGSFSHEQYF
TRBV10-3	TRBJ2-7	few	NA	TGTGCCATCAGTGAGAGTCCCTACGAGCAGTACTTC	CAISESPYEQYF
TRBV27	TRBJ2-7	NA	NA	TGTGCCAGCAACGTCTCGGGGAAAAGAGGTTACGAGCAGTACTTC	CASNVSGKRGYEQYF
TRBV9	TRBJ1-2	NA	NA	TGTGCCAGCAGCGTTTGGGACGGCGGCTTTGATGGCTACACCTTC	CASSVWDGGFDGYTF
TRBV18	TRBJ2-7	few	TRBD2	TGTGCCAGCTCATTAACCGGGACTAGCGAATTCCACGAGCAGTACTTC	CASSLTGTSEFHEQYF
TRBV19	TRBJ1-5	medium-sized	TRBD1	TGTGCCAGTAGTCAGGACAGGGATCATAAGGCCCAGCATTTT	CASSQDRDHKAQHF
TRBV18	TRBJ1-1	few	NA	TGTGCCAGCTCACCTCAGGGGATGAACACTGAAGCTTTCTTT	CASSPQGMNTEAFF
TRBV16	TRBJ2-1	few	TRBD2	TGTGCCAGCAGTTGGGGCGGGGGAATCCGCAATGAGCAGTTCTTC	CASSWGGGIRNEQFF
TRBV5-1	TRBJ1-4	NA	NA	TGCGCCAGCACCCCCGGCCCGGGAGAAAAACTGTTTTTT	CASTPGPGEKLFF
TRBV7-9	TRBJ2-2	few	NA	TGTGCCAGCAGCTTAGTGGCAAACACCGGGGAGCTGTTTTTT	CASSLVANTGELFF
TRBV9	TRBJ2-5	few	NA	TGTGCCAGCAGCGTAATGGGGGGGCTGGAGACCCAGTACTTC	CASSVMGGLETQYF